A selection of T cell receptor beta chains follows, all from one sample in a study of T cell clonotyping in hematopoietic cell transplantation. Sequencing was performed with immunoSEQ multiplex PCR; in TCRdb, only in-frame clones are kept and a portion is missing. The profile shows roughly 9,300 clones, roughly 84% of them singletons. The sequencing here drew on peripheral blood mononuclear cells, taken before stem cell transplant. The receptors come from a woman in her fifties or sixties with chronic myeloid leukemia. Some clones in this sample may be carry-over from other donors' samples. CDR3s leave out the opening cysteine and the closing phenylalanine or tryptophan.

V gene	J gene	CDR3 protein
TRBV28	TRBJ2-5	ASSFPRGTSEGVTQY
TRBV4-1	TRBJ2-1	ASSQETSGRVLNEQF
TRBV2	TRBJ1-2	ASSRQGGYT
TRBV10-1	TRBJ2-3	ASSEFRLEDTQY
TRBV4-3	TRBJ2-7	ASSLGLAGD
TRBV19	TRBJ2-7	ASSIDRGQSYEQY
TRBV4-1	TRBJ2-7	ASSQEERSSYEQY
TRBV5-6	TRBJ2-7	ASSLDDRGNEQY
TRBV7-8	TRBJ2-7	ASSLEGVSSYEQY
TRBV5-1	TRBJ2-7	ASSLLTSGSSYEQY
TRBV5-1	TRBJ2-7	ASSLKGLAVGTRQY
TRBV19	TRBJ1-2	ASSMTGVRDGYT
TRBV19	TRBJ2-3	ASSLSTDTQY
TRBV7-6	TRBJ2-7	ASRKSSSYEQY
TRBV5-6	TRBJ2-1	ASSLSGDWIDEQF
TRBV2	TRBJ2-3	ASSRSTSTDTQY
TRBV30	TRBJ1-4	AWSVRTALNEKLF
TRBV19	TRBJ1-1	ASSIAPSGAGGYPNTEAF
TRBV7-2	TRBJ2-3	ASSLASGGLVDTQY
TRBV9	TRBJ2-3	ASSVVGTDTDTQY
TRBV11-2	TRBJ2-7	ASSLDHQGDEQY
TRBV4-1	TRBJ2-1	ASSQDQGSYNEQF
TRBV10-1	TRBJ2-2	ASSAARNTGELF
TRBV6-5	TRBJ2-7	ASSRTGGIYEQY
TRBV2	TRBJ2-7	ASSENYEQY
TRBV7-9	TRBJ1-1	ASSLLGGNTEAF
TRBV30	TRBJ2-7	AWSVSSGSYEQY
TRBV7-2	TRBJ2-7	ASSLVAGGPNEQY
TRBV19	TRBJ2-2	ASAAAVLAVPTGELF
TRBV29-1	TRBJ1-1	SVQDRKNTEAF
TRBV6-6	TRBJ2-7	ASRVRDSYEQY